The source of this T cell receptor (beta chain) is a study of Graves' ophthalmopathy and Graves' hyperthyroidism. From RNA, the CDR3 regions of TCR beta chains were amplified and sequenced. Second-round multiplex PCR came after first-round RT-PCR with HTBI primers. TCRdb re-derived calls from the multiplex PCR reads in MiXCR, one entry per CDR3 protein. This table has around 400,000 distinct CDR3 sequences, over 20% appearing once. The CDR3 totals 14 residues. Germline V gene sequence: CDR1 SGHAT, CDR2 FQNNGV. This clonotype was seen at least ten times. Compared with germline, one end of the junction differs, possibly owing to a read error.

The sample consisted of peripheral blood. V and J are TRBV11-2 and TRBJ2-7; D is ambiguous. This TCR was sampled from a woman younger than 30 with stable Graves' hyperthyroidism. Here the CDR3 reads CASSVDSSSYEQYF. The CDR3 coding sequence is TGTGCCAGCAGCGTAGACTCGAGCTCCTACGAGCAGTACTTC. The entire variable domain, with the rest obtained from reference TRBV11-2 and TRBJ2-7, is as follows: EAGVAQSPRYKIIEKRQSVAFWCNPISGHATLYWYQQILGQGPKLLIQFQNNGVVDDSQLPKDRFSAERLKGVDSTLKIQPAKLEDSAVYLCASSVDSSSYEQYFGPGTRLTVT.